The 27 T cell receptor beta chains in this list originate from one sample, sequenced in a study of cytomegalovirus exposure and HLA in healthy donors. Primers for the PCR totalled 60 Vbeta and 13 Jbeta. Sequencing used immunoSEQ multiplex PCR; TCRdb keeps in-frame clones, though not all of them. The sample includes around 140,000 clones, 78% of them seen just once. The sample was PBMCs. The receptor source for this set is a female donor in good health and CMV-seronegative.

This clone was counted a few times. The chain recombines TRBV7-3 with TRBJ1-1; D remains ambiguous. The CDR3 extends over 13 amino acids. Germline assignment: CDR1 SGHTA and CDR2 FQGTGA. V lost 3 bases, J lost 5 bases, and 10 bases lay in between. This CDR3 reads CASSLFRETEAFF. The CDR3 coding sequence is TGTGCCAGCAGCTTGTTTCGCGAGACTGAAGCTTTCTTT.

This sequence joins TRBV30 and TRBJ1-2; 7 positions agree with TRBD1. The CDR3 length is 18 residues. Germline CDR1 and CDR2: GTSNPN and SVGIG (reference sequence). Trimming removed 4 bases from V and 4 bases from J; junction bases left unmatched: 21. CDR3 coding DNA: TGTGCCTGGACTCCAGCCGGGACAGCCCTAAAAAAACCCTATGGCTACACCTTC. It yields the protein CAWTPAGTALKKPYGYTF. The full variable domain, rest sourced from reference TRBV30 and TRBJ1-2, is SQTIHQWPATLVQPVGSPLSLECTVEGTSNPNLYWYRQAAGRGLQLLFYSVGIGQISSEVPQNLSASRPQDRQFILSSKKLLLSDSGFYLCAWTPAGTALKKPYGYTFGSGTRLTVV.

V gene TRBV7-9 combines with J gene TRBJ1-1, with TRBD1 matching over 8 bases. This CDR3 contains 16 residues. The V gene's germline CDR1 is SEHNR and CDR2 FQNEAQ (reference sequence). V lost 5 bases to trimming and J lost 3 bases; unmatched junction nucleotides: 11. The CDR3 DNA reads TGTGCCAGCAGCCCGGACAGGGCAGGTATTCACACTGAAGCTTTCTTT. Amino acids: CASSPDRAGIHTEAFF.

CDR3 protein: CASSPLRKEFYGYTF. The DNA of the CDR3 is TGTGCCAGCTCACCACTCAGGAAAGAGTTCTATGGCTACACCTTC. The chain has TRBV18 and TRBJ1-2; D call uncertain. V was pared by 1 base and J by 4 bases, with 13 bases between. There are 15 residues in the CDR3. Per the germline V gene, CDR1 is KGHSH and CDR2 is LQKENI.

The chain recombines TRBV28 with TRBJ1-2; 7 nucleotides match TRBD1. This CDR3 has 16 residues. V lost 10 bases, J lost 8 bases, and 22 bases stayed unmatched. CDR1 is MDHEN, CDR2 SYDVKM, per germline. The CDR3 DNA reads as TGTGCCACTTCGTCCGGGACAGACGTCGGACTCGGCGGCTACACCTTC. Translation: CATSSGTDVGLGGYTF.

The chain joins TRBV9 to TRBJ2-3, with TRBD1 matching 10 bases. The CDR3 covers 16 residues. J gave up 3 bases and V 0 bases, and 4 bases lay outside the gene matches. Germline-derived CDR1 and CDR2 are SGDLS and YYNGEE. CDR3 amino acids: CASSVVRTGGTDTQYF. DNA for the CDR3: TGTGCCAGCAGCGTAGTTCGGACAGGGGGGACAGATACGCAGTATTTT.

CDR3 sequence reads: CAITNTSDRGRSYTF. In DNA, the CDR3 is TGTGCCATCACCAATACTTCGGACAGGGGTAGGAGCTACACCTTC. V usage is TRBV10-3 and J usage is TRBJ1-2, with 9 positions matching TRBD1. J lost 9 bases, V lost 7 bases, and 15 bases had no gene match. CDR1 ENHRY and CDR2 SYGVKD come from the germline V gene. The CDR3 sequence is 15 residues long.

This chain uses TRBV10-2 with TRBJ1-2, with 10 bases that match TRBD1. The CDR3 is 13 residues long. From germline, CDR1 is WSHSY and CDR2 SAAADI. V gave up 4 bases and J gave up 6 bases; unmatched junction bases: 2. CDR3 in amino acids: CASSGTGGHGYTF. The CDR3, as DNA: TGCGCCAGCAGTGGGACAGGGGGACATGGCTACACCTTC.

This sequence joins TRBV10-1 and TRBJ1-3; TRBD1 agrees at 7 bases. Germline V gene data show CDR1 as WNHNN and CDR2 as SYGVQD (reference sequence). The CDR3 is made up of 22 amino acids. After removal of 1 base from V and 2 bases from J, the junction contained 23 bases not matched to a gene. The CDR3 DNA reads TGCGCCAGCAGTGAGTTAAAGTGCCTGTCAAACTTAATAACAGGGGCTGGAAACACCATATATTTT. Protein: CASSELKCLSNLITGAGNTIYF.

The chain is built from TRBV10-3 and TRBJ2-5; TRBD2 aligns across 15 bases. CDR3 length: 16 residues. Losses at the gene ends were 3 bases for V and 4 bases for J; bases not matched to a gene: 3. The germline V gene encodes CDR1 ENHRY and CDR2 SYGVKD. CDR3 nucleotides: TGTGCCATCAGTGATAGGACTAGCGGGAGGGGAGAGACCCAGTACTTC. Translating gives CAISDRTSGRGETQYF.

Here the CDR3 DNA reads TGTGCCAGCAGCTGGTGGGAACAGGGGGCCAAAGATACGCAGTATTTT. Protein: CASSWWEQGAKDTQYF. The chain recombines TRBV28 with TRBJ2-3, with 9 bases aligning to TRBD1. This CDR3 is 16 amino acids long. Per germline, CDR1 MDHEN and CDR2 SYDVKM. Trimming removed 6 bases from V and 5 bases from J; junction bases left unmatched: 12.

This chain joins TRBV7-9 and TRBJ2-7; TRBD2 is a possible D gene (6 bases). Trimming removed 4 bases from V and 2 bases from J, with 9 bases in between. Germline values: CDR1 SEHNR, CDR2 FQNEAQ (reference sequence). This CDR3 spans 13 amino acids. Written as DNA, the CDR3 is TGTGCCAGCAGCTCGGGACTTACCTACGAGCAGTACTTC. This encodes CASSSGLTYEQYF.

V gene TRBV5-1 combines with J gene TRBJ1-3; possibly TRBD1 for D (6 bases). Germline V gene data show CDR1 as SGHRS and CDR2 as YFSETQ. Trimming took 4 bases from V and 4 from J, leaving 21 bases between them. This CDR3 spans 17 amino acids. As DNA, the CDR3 is TGCGCCAGCAGCCCGGAGTCGTTGAGGGGGACGGGAAACACCATATATTTT. Translation gives CASSPESLRGTGNTIYF.

The V gene is TRBV16, the J gene TRBJ2-7; 10 bases line up with TRBD1. CDR3 length: 14 amino acids. The V segment lost 4 bases and the J segment 6 bases; nucleotides outside the gene matches: 6. CDR1 and CDR2 (germline): KGHSY, FQNENV. The CDR3 DNA reads as TGTGCCAGCAGCCCCCGGGACAGGGGAGGCGAGCAGTACTTC. It yields the protein CASSPRDRGGEQYF.

The chain joins TRBV7-9 to TRBJ1-2, with a tentative D call TRBD1 (5 bases). The germline V and J ends were trimmed by 3 bases and 3 bases, with 14 bases remaining between them. Germline assignment: CDR1 SEHNR and CDR2 FQNEAQ (reference sequence). This CDR3 has 15 residues. The CDR3 is CASSLGPWGDYGYTF. The CDR3 nucleotides are TGTGCCAGCAGCTTGGGACCCTGGGGGGACTATGGCTACACCTTC.

V is TRBV30 and J is TRBJ1-1; D not certain. Germline assignment: CDR1 GTSNPN and CDR2 SVGIG (reference sequence). This CDR3 is built from 14 residues. V lost 0 bases and J 6 bases, leaving 14 bases between the germline ends. CDR3 DNA sequence: TGTGCCTGGAGTGTGGGAGGTTCTGGGCCTGAAGCTTTCTTT. Protein product: CAWSVGGSGPEAFF.

The J gene is TRBJ2-7, the V gene TRBV28, with 13 bases aligning to TRBD2. V dropped 6 bases and J dropped 3; count of bases not matched to a gene: 8. The CDR3 has 16 residues. Per the germline V gene, CDR1 is MDHEN and CDR2 is SYDVKM. The CDR3 is CASSPRRTSGSYEQYF. CDR3 in DNA: TGTGCCAGCAGCCCGAGGCGGACTAGCGGGAGCTACGAGCAGTACTTC.

The chain has TRBV5-6 and TRBJ1-2; D is undetermined. Germline CDR1 SGHDT, CDR2 YYEEEE. The CDR3 is 13 residues long. V dropped 0 bases and J dropped 6 bases, with 9 bases sitting between them. The CDR3: CASSLGQVDGYTF. CDR3 DNA sequence: TGTGCCAGCAGCTTGGGGCAGGTGGATGGCTACACCTTC.

The J gene is TRBJ1-4, the V gene TRBV5-6, with TRBD1 as a possible D gene (5 bases). V was cut by 0 bases and J by 4 bases, with 7 bases left in between. The germline V gene has CDR1 SGHDT and CDR2 YYEEEE. The CDR3 runs 14 residues. The CDR3 loop is CASSLVGRNEKLFF. The CDR3 coding sequence is TGTGCCAGCAGCTTGGTGGGGCGTAATGAAAAACTGTTTTTT.

V usage is TRBV7-3 and J usage is TRBJ2-2; weak D call: TRBD2 (6 bases). Trimming took 2 bases from V and 1 from J, leaving 8 bases between them. CDR3 length: 15 amino acids. Germline V lookup: CDR1 SGHTA, CDR2 FQGTGA. For the CDR3, the DNA is TGTGCCAGCAGCTTAGCGGGACTGAACACCGGGGAGCTGTTTTTT. Amino acid sequence: CASSLAGLNTGELFF.

This chain's CDR3 is CASSQRAASGGRYEQYF. In DNA form, the CDR3 reads TGCGCCAGCAGCCAAAGAGCCGCTTCAGGGGGCCGCTACGAGCAGTACTTC. The chain employs TRBV4-1 and TRBJ2-7; 8 bases map to TRBD1. The ends lost 2 bases at V and 3 bases at J; junction bases unmatched: 12. Per germline, CDR1 MGHRA and CDR2 YSYEKL. The CDR3 has 17 amino acids.

CDR3 coding DNA: TGTGCCAGCAGCTACGGGACAGGGTTCTACGAGCAGTACTTC. It translates to CASSYGTGFYEQYF. The V call is TRBV7-8, the J call TRBJ2-7; 9 bases align to TRBD1. Germline values: CDR1 SGHVS, CDR2 FQNEAQ. Unmatched junction bases numbered 4, after V lost 4 bases and J lost 3 bases. The CDR3 runs to 14 residues.

This chain uses TRBV30 with TRBJ1-5, with D possibly matching TRBD1 (6 bases). The CDR3 contains 14 residues. Trimming shortened V by 0 bases and J by 0 bases, and 6 bases separated the two germline ends. Germline loops: CDR1 GTSNPN, CDR2 SVGIG (reference sequence). CDR3: CAWSVDSSNQPQHF. The CDR3 DNA follows: TGTGCCTGGAGTGTGGACAGTAGCAATCAGCCCCAGCATTTT.

In regard to this clone: One junction end does not reproduce the germline sequence, and a read error may be involved. J is TRBJ1-4 and V is TRBV4-1; D gene uncertain. From germline, CDR1 is MGHRA and CDR2 YSYEKL. The CDR3 is 14 amino acids. Written as DNA, the CDR3 is TGCGCCAGCAGCCAAGTTGTGGTGGCGGAAAAACCGTTTTTT. This translates into CASSQVVVAEKPFF.

CDR3 nucleotide sequence: TGTGCCAGCTCACCACTGGGACAGATGGACGCCGTTAGTTCAGATACGCAGTATTTT. Its protein product is CASSPLGQMDAVSSDTQYF. The V gene is TRBV18, the J gene TRBJ2-3; TRBD1 matches at 7 bases. Germline V gene lookup returns CDR1 KGHSH and CDR2 LQKENI. This CDR3 has 19 residues. The V gene end was trimmed by 1 base and the J gene end by 4 bases; junction bases not matched to a gene: 17.

This clone was detected a few times. The chain recombines TRBV4-1 with TRBJ1-1; D possibly corresponds to TRBD1 (6 bases). The CDR3 covers 13 residues. In germline, CDR1 is MGHRA, CDR2 YSYEKL. V was clipped by 9 bases and J by 4 bases, with 15 bases between them. The CDR3 region is CASRHREGTEAFF. The CDR3 DNA reads as TGCGCCAGTCGACACAGGGAGGGCACTGAAGCTTTCTTT.

The CDR3 region is CASSSRDWGGTQYF. For the CDR3, the DNA is TGTGCCAGCAGCTCCCGGGACTGGGGGGGGACCCAGTACTTC. The chain uses TRBV7-9 and TRBJ2-5; TRBD2 aligns across 7 bases. Trimming removed 4 bases from V and 7 bases from J; junction bases left unmatched: 9. The CDR3 consists of 14 residues. Germline CDR1 SEHNR, CDR2 FQNEAQ (reference sequence).